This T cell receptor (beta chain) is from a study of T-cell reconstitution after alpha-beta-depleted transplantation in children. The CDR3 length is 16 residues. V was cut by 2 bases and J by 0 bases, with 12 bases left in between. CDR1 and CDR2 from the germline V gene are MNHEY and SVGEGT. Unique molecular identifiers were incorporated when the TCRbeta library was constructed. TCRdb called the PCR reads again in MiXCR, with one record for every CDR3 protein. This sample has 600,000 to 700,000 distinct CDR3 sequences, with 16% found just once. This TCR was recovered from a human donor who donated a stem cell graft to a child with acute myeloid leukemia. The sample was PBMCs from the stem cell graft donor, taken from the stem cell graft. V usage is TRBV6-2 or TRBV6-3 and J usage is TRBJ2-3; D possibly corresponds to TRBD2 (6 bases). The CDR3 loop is CASSYGGQPSTDTQYF. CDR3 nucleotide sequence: TGTGCCAGCAGTTACGGAGGGCAACCTAGCACAGATACGCAGTATTTT.